This is a list of T cell receptor beta chains from one sample in a study of blood T cell repertoires in COVID-19. Some clones are missing from TCRdb's copy, which holds only in-frame ones; the method was immunoSEQ multiplex PCR. The data hold about 320,000 clones, with 85% to 95% observed a single time. Material for sequencing was PBMCs or T cells enriched from blood (not recorded which). These receptors all come from a woman aged 25 to 39 who had been exposed to COVID-19. The conserved cysteine and the conserved F or W are not part of the CDR3 here. Fields, in order: V gene, CDR3 protein.

>TRBV6-5
ASSYWGGDTGELF
>TRBV5-1
ASSPQGADGYT
>TRBV14
ASSQAQGAPGANVLT
>TRBV6-5
ASTDSGYSGYT
>TRBV18
ASSPKDRGTQY
>TRBV5-1
ASRPGHSRDEQY
>TRBV4-1
ASSQDPVAGELF
>TRBV19
ASDMGLYMNTEAF
>TRBV29-1
SGGTGGAQAF
>TRBV5-1
ASSFRRGTEAF
>TRBV12-1
ASSGHGLAGVSSYNEQF
>TRBV4-1
ASSQDGRQGNNEKLF
>TRBV6-1
ASSEFGTEYGYT
>TRBV7-9
ASSLQGVWETQY
>TRBV5-8
ASSFSAGLTGELF
>TRBV2
ASSVEDTEAF